What follows is one T cell receptor (beta chain) and its context. This clonotype occurred many times. Its antigen has not been determined. Per-nucleotide qualities are absent, and no much larger clonotype sits a single base away. Interpreted using the paper, the treatment or condition label stands for: live attenuated yellow fever vaccine strain. A standard Ficoll-Paque protocol was used to isolate PBMCs from peripheral blood. Dynabeads CD4 and CD8 positive selection kits were used to isolate CD4 and CD8 T-cell fractions. TriZol was used to extract RNA from bulk PBMCs, from CD4 and CD8 fractions, and from dextramer-positive and dextramer-negative fractions. The run used an Illumina NovaSeq 6000. Synthesis of TCR cDNA relied on 5'RACE template switching, a step that introduced a universal primer site along with unique molecular identifiers. Priming of cDNA synthesis was performed from both the TCR alpha and TCR beta constant segments. Libraries were amplified in two PCR steps, with sample barcodes and sequencing adapters added in the second step. Sequencing of the libraries was done on either Illumina HiSeq 2500 (2x100 bp) or NovaSeq (2x150 bp). In the authors' own workflow: Reads were demultiplexed and collapsed into UMI consensus sequences with MIGEC, and V(D)J alignment was performed with MiXCR. Using edgeR on replicate PBMC samples, clonotypes were called vaccine-responding if FDR was below 0.01 and the log2 fold change was above 5 up to day 15. CD4 or CD8 identity was assigned to each bulk clonotype according to whether the clonotype was present at higher abundance in the sequenced CD4 repertoire or the sequenced CD8 repertoire. The raw public data were reprocessed by TCRdb itself: fastp quality trimming at Q25, MiXCR clonotype calling, in-frame beta chains only. For every CDR3 protein sequence, its rows merge into one entry that carries the most common genes and DNA. It is TCRdb's table, rather than the study itself, that gives the V and J calls and clone size. For this sample the table gives some 260,000 distinct CDR3 sequences, of which around 5.2% were detected only once. Of the sample, less than 3.5% falls within the top ten clones.

At the junction V is shortened by 5 bases and J by 3 bases, with 8 bases in between. The CDR3 covers 12 residues, taking in both the cysteine and the phenylalanine. Only the CDR3 DNA is retained, 36 bases long and in frame from the first base. The germline V gene (reference sequence) sets CDR1 to SEHNR and CDR2 to FQNEAQ. This entry comes from a study of T cells after yellow fever vaccination (dated by TCRdb to between 2019 and 2020). Background on the whole study: The SMART-Seq v4 Ultra Low Input RNA kit was used to prepare libraries from fractions with low cell numbers. To follow T-cell clones before and after both primary and booster YFV17D yellow fever vaccination, bulk TCR alpha and beta repertoires underwent longitudinal sequencing. Two healthy male donors, one aged 18 to 30 and one aged 30 to 40 years, were included in the cohort. Blood was collected at multiple timepoints before and after primary and secondary immunization, and bulk PBMC replicates and cell subsets were isolated.

Study-wide findings and limitations: Compared with the primary T-cell response, the secondary T-cell response was faster but weaker, reaching its peak on day 5 rather than on day 15. After the booster, most of the clones that had expanded following primary vaccination were detected again (roughly 97% of CD4 and around 90% of CD8), which suggests that memory was broadly maintained. A small fraction of clonotypes appeared in both the CD4 and CD8 compartments, likely as a result of convergent recombination. FACS-sorted repertoires could contain abundant contaminating clonotypes from the bulk population, so computational filtering was required. Because the study included only a couple of donors, the extent to which the findings can be generalized is limited.

The sequenced sample was CD4+ T cells sorted from PBMCs, obtained on the day of the yellow fever booster vaccination. The clonotype was recovered from a man younger than 30 who received the YFV17D yellow fever vaccine. The chain links TRBV7-9 with TRBJ2-7, with the D gene not confidently named. The nucleotide sequence reads TGTGCCAGCAGCGCACTGGGCTACGAGCAGTACTTC. Translated, it reads CASSALGYEQYF.